This T cell receptor (beta chain) comes out of a study of shared clonotypes between healthy human individuals. General study results and limits: Only blood was sampled; tissue repertoires likely differ. Generally, estimated richness proved larger in naive subsets than it did in memory subsets. In the sorted subsets, rarefaction showed sequencing was incomplete despite large depth.

About this clone: The antigen is not known.

This table comes from immunoSEQ multiplex PCR, and its TCRdb copy is limited to in-frame clones, with some not included. The sample carries over a million clones, approximately 76% recorded once. CDR3 length: 16 residues. Germline V gene sequence: CDR1 LNHDA, CDR2 SQIVND (reference sequence). V lost 7 bases and J lost 4, with 19 bases in between. This sequence originates from a young man in good health. The chain uses TRBV19 and TRBJ2-2, with TRBD1 as a possible D gene (6 bases). The sequenced sample consisted of memory CD4+ T cells sorted from blood. Subset indicated: CD45RA-negative fraction. The CDR3 region has the DNA TGTGCCAGTATAAGGACCTCAAGGGGGTCCACCGGGGAGCTGTTTTTT. This codes for CASIRTSRGSTGELFF.